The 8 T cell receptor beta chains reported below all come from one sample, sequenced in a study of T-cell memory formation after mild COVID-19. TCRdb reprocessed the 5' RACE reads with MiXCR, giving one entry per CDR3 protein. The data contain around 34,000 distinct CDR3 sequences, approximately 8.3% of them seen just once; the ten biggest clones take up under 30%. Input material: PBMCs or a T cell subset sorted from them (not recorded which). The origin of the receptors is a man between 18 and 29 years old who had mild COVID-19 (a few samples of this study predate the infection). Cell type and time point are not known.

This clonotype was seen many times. Here the CDR3 DNA reads TGTGCCAGCCAGTGGGACCCTATTTCAGATACGCAGTATTTT. This sequence encodes CASQWDPISDTQYF. This chain links TRBV2 with TRBJ2-3, with D perhaps assigned TRBD1 or TRBD2 (5 bases each). CDR3 length: 14 amino acids. V shed 8 bases and J shed 4 bases, with 16 bases lying between them. Germline V gives CDR1 SNHLY, CDR2 FYNNEI.

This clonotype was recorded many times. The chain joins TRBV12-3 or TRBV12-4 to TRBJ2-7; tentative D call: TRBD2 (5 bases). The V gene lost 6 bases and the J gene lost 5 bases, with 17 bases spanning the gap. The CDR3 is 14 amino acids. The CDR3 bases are TGTGCCAGCAGCCTCACTTTCCGGGGTGACGAGCAGTACTTC. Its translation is CASSLTFRGDEQYF.

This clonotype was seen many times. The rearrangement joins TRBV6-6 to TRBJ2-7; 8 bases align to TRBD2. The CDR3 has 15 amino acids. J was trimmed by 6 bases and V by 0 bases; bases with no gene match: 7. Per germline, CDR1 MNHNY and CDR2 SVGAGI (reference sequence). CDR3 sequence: CASSYSNAGGPEQYV. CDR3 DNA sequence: TGTGCCAGCAGTTACTCGAACGCGGGGGGCCCCGAGCAGTACGTC.

DNA for the CDR3: TGTGCCAGCACCCGGGGGCAGAACAATCAGCCCCAGCATTTT. It codes for CASTRGQNNQPQHF. V is TRBV28 and J is TRBJ1-5, with D perhaps TRBD1 (6 bases). The CDR3 is made up of 14 amino acids. V dropped 7 bases and J dropped 3 bases, with 13 bases sitting between them. Germline CDR1 MDHEN, CDR2 SYDVKM.

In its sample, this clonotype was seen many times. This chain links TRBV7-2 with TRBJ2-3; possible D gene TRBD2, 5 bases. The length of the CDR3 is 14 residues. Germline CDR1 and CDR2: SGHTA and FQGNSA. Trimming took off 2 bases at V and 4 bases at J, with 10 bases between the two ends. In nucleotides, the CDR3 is TGTGCCAGCAGCTTAAGCCTAGCAGCAGATACGCAGTATTTT. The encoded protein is CASSLSLAADTQYF.

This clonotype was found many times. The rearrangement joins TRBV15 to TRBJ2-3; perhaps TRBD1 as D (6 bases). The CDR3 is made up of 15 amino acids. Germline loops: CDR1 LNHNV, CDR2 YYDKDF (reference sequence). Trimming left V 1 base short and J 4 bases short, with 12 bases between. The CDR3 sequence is CATSRVTGIADTQYF. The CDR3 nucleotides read TGTGCCACCAGCAGAGTTACAGGGATCGCAGATACGCAGTATTTT.

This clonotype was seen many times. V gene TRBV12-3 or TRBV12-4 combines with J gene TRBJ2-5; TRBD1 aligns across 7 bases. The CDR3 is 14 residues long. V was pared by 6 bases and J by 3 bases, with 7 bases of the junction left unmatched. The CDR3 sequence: CASSPGGLKETQYF. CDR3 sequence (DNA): TGTGCCAGCAGCCCAGGGGGTCTAAAAGAGACCCAGTACTTC.

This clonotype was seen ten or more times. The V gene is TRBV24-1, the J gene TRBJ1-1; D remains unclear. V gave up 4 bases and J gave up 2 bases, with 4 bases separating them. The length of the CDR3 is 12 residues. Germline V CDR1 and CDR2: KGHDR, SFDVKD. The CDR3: CATSDANTEAFF. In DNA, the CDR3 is TGTGCCACCAGTGACGCCAACACTGAAGCTTTCTTT.